One T cell receptor beta chain is described in this entry. What it recognizes is unknown. These data are taken from a study of T cells after yellow fever vaccination. Notes on the study in general: Booster sampling recovered most clones from primary vaccination (96% CD4, approximately 90% CD8).

This CDR3 is 14 amino acids long. V shed 5 bases and J 5 bases; nucleotides not matched to a gene: 6. CDR1 SGHRS and CDR2 YFSETQ come from the germline V gene. Template-switching 5'RACE yielded the TCR cDNA; a universal primer site and UMIs were added in the process. From the 5' RACE reads, TCRdb called clonotypes with MiXCR, one entry per CDR3 protein. The table has 400,000 or so distinct CDR3 sequences, approximately 10% seen once; the top ten hold roughly 18%. This sequence originates from a man in his late teens or twenties who received the YFV17D yellow fever vaccine. The chain couples TRBV5-1 to TRBJ2-3; 9 bases align to TRBD1. The source material was PBMCs, sampled on the day of the first yellow fever vaccination. The DNA for the CDR3 is TGCGCCAGCAGTGAACAGGGGGCGGGAGATACGCAGTATTTT. Translated: CASSEQGAGDTQYF. Using reference TRBV5-1 and TRBJ2-3 for the parts outside the CDR3, the full variable domain is KAGVTQTPRYLIKTRGQQVTLSCSPISGHRSVSWYQQTPGQGLQFLFEYFSETQRNKGNFPGRFSGRQFSNSRSEMNVSTLELGDSALYLCASSEQGAGDTQYFGPGTRLTVL.